This T cell receptor (beta chain) was captured by sequencing in a study of OX40 agonist ivuxolimab in advanced cancers. About the research overall: An agonistic human IgG2 monoclonal antibody against OX40 (CD134) was given. One hepatocellular carcinoma and two cutaneous melanoma patients partially responded.

This clone appeared a few times. Using immunoSEQ multiplex PCR, the repertoire was profiled, and TCRdb retains in-frame clones only, with some absent. The sample holds about 18,000 clones; around two thirds are singletons and the top ten take roughly 20%. The CDR3 spans 14 residues. Germline CDR1 is MGHDK and CDR2 is SYGVNS. With V trimmed by 4 bases and J by 5 bases, 5 bases remained unmatched. The chain is built from TRBV25-1 and TRBJ2-5, with 9 bases identical to TRBD1. This receptor was identified in an adult with an advanced solid tumor such as melanoma, head and neck, liver or kidney cancer. The sequenced sample was CD4+ or CD8+ T cells sorted from blood, obtained in a trial of the OX40 agonist ivuxolimab. CDR3 coding DNA: TGTGCCAGCAGTGCCACAGGGGGCGCGGAGACCCAGTACTTC. This gives the protein CASSATGGAETQYF.